The 31 T cell receptor beta chains below come from one sample, sequenced in a study of shared clonotypes between healthy human individuals. Generated by immunoSEQ multiplex PCR, the TCRdb table keeps only in-frame clones and is missing some. The table has under 1,100,000 clones, more than 75% seen once; the top ten hold 0.5% to 0.65%. Sequenced sample: memory CD4+ T cells from PBMCs. The subset denotes: CD45RA-negative fraction. The receptors originated from a man between 18 and 35 years old in good health. Some clones in this sample may be carry-over from other donors' samples.

The V call is TRBV5-4, the J call TRBJ1-5, with unresolved D. There are 15 residues in the CDR3. Germline CDR1 is SGHNT and CDR2 is YYREEE (reference sequence). The V end was cut by 0 bases, the J end by 1 base, with 8 bases between. DNA of the CDR3: TGTGCCAGCAGCTTGGGGGGTCTCAGCAATCAGCCCCAGCATTTT. Translating gives CASSLGGLSNQPQHF.

The chain joins TRBV15 to TRBJ2-3, with TRBD2 matching 7 bases. Per the germline V gene, CDR1 is LNHNV and CDR2 is YYDKDF (reference sequence). The V and J ends lost 0 bases and 1 base, in that order; junction bases with no gene match: 10. The CDR3 loop spans 18 amino acids. The CDR3 DNA reads as TGTGCCACCAGCAGAGATGGATGGGGGAGGGATCGCACAGATACGCAGTATTTT. As protein: CATSRDGWGRDRTDTQYF.

The chain links TRBV28 to TRBJ2-7; D uncertain. Germline lookup yields CDR1 MDHEN and CDR2 SYDVKM. The V end lost 7 bases, the J end lost 4 bases, and 8 bases lay between the germline ends. CDR3 length: 11 amino acids. In DNA, the CDR3 is TGTGCCAGCACGGGTAGGTACGAGCAGTACTTC. Encoded protein: CASTGRYEQYF. Complete variable domain (other parts from reference TRBV28 and TRBJ2-7): DVKVTQSSRYLVKRTGEKVFLECVQDMDHENMFWYRQDPGLGLRLIYFSYDVKMKEKGDIPEGYSVSREKKERFSLILESASTNQTSMYLCASTGRYEQYFGPGTRLTVT.

The chain combines TRBV11-2 with TRBJ1-2, with D perhaps matching TRBD1 (6 bases). Per the germline V gene, CDR1 is SGHAT and CDR2 is FQNNGV. Trimming removed 6 bases at V and 5 bases at J, with 13 bases between. This CDR3 has 13 amino acids. The CDR3 DNA follows: TGTGCCAGCAGTCCGGACAGAGAGTATGGCTACACCTTC. Amino acid sequence: CASSPDREYGYTF.

This clone was counted only a few times. A read error likely explains this, since a far larger clone differs by one base. The sample holds other DNA sequences that translate to the same CDR3. The V call is TRBV29-1, the J call TRBJ1-1; D uncertain. Germline V lookup: CDR1 SQVTM, CDR2 ANQGSEA. The CDR3 runs to 15 residues. Trimming cost V 4 bases and J 0 bases, with 15 bases left between them. In DNA, the CDR3 is TGCAGCGTTGGGGCTGGATGGGGAATGAACACTGAAGCTTTCTTT. This codes for CSVGAGWGMNTEAFF.

The chain has TRBV4-1 and TRBJ2-7; possible D gene TRBD2, 6 bases. The CDR3 extends over 13 amino acids. Germline-derived CDR1 and CDR2 are MGHRA and YSYEKL. V gave up 4 bases and J gave up 7 bases, with 14 bases separating them. The CDR3 bases are TGCGCCAGCAGCCGCTCTGGGGGGAAAGAGCAGTACTTC. Translation: CASSRSGGKEQYF.

This clone has a handful of counts. Other nucleotide sequences in the sample specify the same CDR3. The chain joins TRBV11-2 to TRBJ1-1, with unresolved D. From germline, CDR1 is SGHAT and CDR2 FQNNGV. V dropped 5 bases and J dropped 4 bases, with 5 bases sitting between them. The CDR3 spans 11 residues. CDR3 loop: CASSLVTEAFF. CDR3 bases: TGTGCCAGCAGCCTTGTCACTGAAGCTTTCTTT.

The genes are TRBV27 and TRBJ1-5; 8 bases line up with TRBD1. This CDR3 region has 16 residues. J lost 1 base, V lost 8 bases, and 10 bases had no gene match. CDR1 and CDR2 (germline): MNHEY, SMNVEV (reference sequence). DNA for the CDR3: TGTGCCAGCGGCATAACAGGGGGACGGAGCAATCAGCCCCAGCATTTT. As protein: CASGITGGRSNQPQHF.

This CDR3 reads CASSLLLRGTGALSDTQYF. CDR3 in DNA: TGTGCCAGCAGCTTGTTGCTTCGGGGGACAGGGGCTCTTTCAGATACGCAGTATTTT. The J gene is TRBJ2-3, the V gene TRBV5-6; TRBD1 matches 10 bases. Germline lookup yields CDR1 SGHDT and CDR2 YYEEEE. Germline trimming cut 1 base from V and 4 bases from J; bases unmatched to any gene: 15. This CDR3 contains 19 residues.

The chain joins TRBV19 to TRBJ2-5; D uncertain. CDR1 and CDR2 (germline): LNHDA, SQIVND (reference sequence). The CDR3 runs 14 residues. Between the trimmed V and J ends, which lost 4 bases and 0 bases, there was a span of 9 bases. In DNA form, the CDR3 reads TGTGCCAGTAGTAAGACGGCCGACCAAGAGACCCAGTACTTC. Its translation is CASSKTADQETQYF.

J is TRBJ2-5 and V is TRBV4-1; 7 bases are a match to TRBD2. The trim removed 3 bases at V and 2 bases at J, leaving 9 bases unmatched. Germline V gives CDR1 MGHRA, CDR2 YSYEKL. The CDR3 loop spans 16 amino acids. The CDR3 loop is CASSHLAGGAQETQYF. The CDR3 DNA follows: TGCGCCAGCAGCCATTTAGCGGGCGGGGCGCAAGAGACCCAGTACTTC.

In the case of this clone: In the same sample, other DNA sequences code for this CDR3. This sequence joins TRBV18 and TRBJ2-1; D is unresolved. This CDR3 contains 12 residues. The V end lost 3 bases, the J end lost 4 bases, and 4 bases lay between the germline ends. Germline CDR1 reads KGHSH; CDR2 reads LQKENI. CDR3: CASSPPYNEQFF. In DNA, the CDR3 is TGTGCCAGCTCACCCCCTTACAATGAGCAGTTCTTC.

V and J are TRBV4-1 and TRBJ1-3; no clear D. The germline V and J ends were trimmed by 1 base and 4 bases, with 17 bases remaining between them. The CDR3 contains 17 residues. Germline V gives CDR1 MGHRA, CDR2 YSYEKL. CDR3 loop: CASSQGVQATAGNTIYF. CDR3 coding DNA: TGCGCCAGCAGCCAAGGGGTACAAGCGACGGCCGGAAACACCATATATTTT.

This clone was recorded only once. This rearrangement joins TRBV29-1 to TRBJ2-5; 12 bases agree with TRBD1. This CDR3 region has 13 residues. The V gene's germline CDR1 is SQVTM and CDR2 ANQGSEA. CDR3 loop: CSAGTGGPETQYF. The CDR3 region has the DNA TGCAGTGCCGGGACAGGGGGCCCAGAGACCCAGTACTTC. The full variable domain, completed using reference TRBV29-1 and TRBJ2-5, is SAVISQKPSRDICQRGTSLTIQCQVDSQVTMMFWYRQQPGQSLTLIATANQGSEATYESGFVIDKFPISRPNLTFSTLTVSNMSPEDSSIYLCSAGTGGPETQYFGPGTRLLVL.

J is TRBJ2-1 and V is TRBV5-6; D perhaps matches TRBD2 (7 bases). From germline, CDR1 is SGHDT and CDR2 YYEEEE. The CDR3 spans 16 residues. The V end was cut by 0 bases, the J end by 6 bases, with 16 bases between. CDR3 DNA sequence: TGTGCCAGCAGCTTGGCGCGCGATAGGGGGGGCAATGAGCAGTTCTTC. Residues: CASSLARDRGGNEQFF.

The chain uses TRBV27 and TRBJ2-2; the D call may be TRBD1 or TRBD2 (5 bases each). The ends were cut back, 0 bases at V and 5 bases at J, with 13 bases in the middle. This CDR3 is 16 amino acids long. Germline CDR1 and CDR2: MNHEY and SMNVEV (reference sequence). The CDR3 DNA is TGTGCCAGCAGTTTATCGCCGCAGGGACGAACCGGGGAGCTGTTTTTT. Translating it yields CASSLSPQGRTGELFF.

This clone appeared once. The chain combines TRBV28 with TRBJ1-4, with 9 bases fitting TRBD1. V shed 5 bases and J 7 bases; nucleotides not matched to a gene: 8. CDR3 length: 15 residues. Germline lookup yields CDR1 MDHEN and CDR2 SYDVKM. This chain's CDR3 is CASSGRTGEGEKLFF. The CDR3 DNA follows: TGTGCCAGCAGTGGTCGGACAGGGGAGGGTGAAAAACTGTTTTTT.

This rearrangement joins TRBV4-1 to TRBJ2-3; 15 bases line up with TRBD2. The CDR3 consists of 18 residues. Unmatched junction bases numbered 3, after V lost 0 bases and J lost 2 bases. CDR1 MGHRA and CDR2 YSYEKL come from the germline V gene. The CDR3 sequence is CASSQEGTSGRFTDTQYF. CDR3 bases: TGCGCCAGCAGCCAAGAAGGGACTAGCGGGAGGTTCACAGATACGCAGTATTTT.

V is TRBV30 and J is TRBJ2-1, with TRBD2 matching over 7 bases. There are 12 residues in the CDR3. Germline assignment: CDR1 GTSNPN and CDR2 SVGIG (reference sequence). V gave up 0 bases and J gave up 11 bases; unmatched junction bases: 4. The CDR3 DNA reads TGTGCCTGGAGTGTACCTAGCGGTAAGCAGTTCTTC. This encodes CAWSVPSGKQFF.

This sequence joins TRBV5-1 and TRBJ1-2; TRBD1 agrees at 11 bases. Per the germline V gene, CDR1 is SGHRS and CDR2 is YFSETQ. The CDR3 has 16 amino acids. With V trimmed by 3 bases and J by 4 bases, 8 bases remained unmatched. The CDR3 region is CASSSGTGGGGYGYTF. CDR3 sequence (DNA): TGCGCCAGCAGCTCCGGGACAGGGGGAGGTGGCTATGGCTACACCTTC.

The rearrangement links TRBV6-5 to TRBJ2-7; the D is unclear. V was shortened by 2 bases and J by 5 bases, with 10 bases between the two germline ends. The CDR3 has 13 residues. In germline, CDR1 is MNHEY, CDR2 SVGAGI. The CDR3 sequence is CASSYRQSHEQYF. CDR3 in DNA: TGTGCCAGCAGTTACAGGCAGTCCCACGAGCAGTACTTC.

In DNA form, the CDR3 reads TGCGCCAGCAGTAGGGTAAATCAATACAATGAGCAGTTCTTC. This encodes CASSRVNQYNEQFF. The V gene is TRBV10-2, the J gene TRBJ2-1; D ambiguous. The CDR3 has 14 residues. Trimming left V 5 bases short and J 4 bases short, with 12 bases between. CDR1 WSHSY and CDR2 SAAADI come from the germline V gene.

The rearrangement uses TRBV9 and TRBJ2-3; D is perhaps TRBD2 (6 bases). The CDR3 is made up of 19 amino acids. The V and J ends lost 0 bases and 0 bases respectively, with 20 bases between them. The V gene's germline CDR1 is SGDLS and CDR2 YYNGEE. The CDR3 sequence: CASSVAGLGTLDSTDTQYF. The CDR3 nucleotides read TGTGCCAGCAGCGTAGCCGGGCTCGGGACTCTTGATAGCACAGATACGCAGTATTTT.

V and J are TRBV6-1 and TRBJ2-1; 8 positions agree with TRBD1. CDR3 length: 12 residues. In germline, CDR1 is MNHNS, CDR2 SASEGT. The V and J ends lost 5 bases and 7 bases, in that order; junction bases with no gene match: 1. CDR3 nucleotide sequence: TGTGCCAGCAGTAGACAGGGGAATGAGCAGTTCTTC. Protein sequence: CASSRQGNEQFF.

This chain joins TRBV7-3 and TRBJ2-2; D might be TRBD1 or TRBD2, each matching 5 bases. Looked up from germline, CDR1 is SGHTA and CDR2 is FQGTGA. This CDR3 is built from 15 residues. Trimming took off 5 bases at V and 0 bases at J, with 10 bases between the two ends. The CDR3 protein is CASSRDVANTGELFF. The CDR3 DNA reads as TGTGCCAGCAGCCGGGACGTAGCGAACACCGGGGAGCTGTTTTTT.

V is TRBV5-1 and J is TRBJ1-3, with D perhaps TRBD1 (5 bases). CDR3 length: 15 residues. Germline V gene lookup returns CDR1 SGHRS and CDR2 YFSETQ. V was cut by 5 bases and J by 2 bases, with 14 bases left in between. The CDR3 DNA reads as TGCGCCAGCAGTCCAGGGAGGTTGCCTGGAAACACCATATATTTT. Translating gives CASSPGRLPGNTIYF.

This clone was observed a few times. The CDR3 is CASSIEGWDRGYEQYF. In DNA form, the CDR3 reads TGTGCCAGTAGTATAGAAGGTTGGGACAGGGGATACGAGCAGTACTTC. The gene calls are TRBV19 and TRBJ2-7; 10 nucleotides line up with TRBD1. Trimming cost V 0 bases and J 4 bases; bases outside gene matches: 6. The CDR3 contains 16 residues. The germline CDR1 and CDR2 sequences are LNHDA and SQIVND (reference sequence).

This sequence joins TRBV28 and TRBJ2-1, with 7 bases aligning to TRBD2. With V trimmed by 6 bases and J by 4 bases, 15 bases remained unmatched. Germline V lookup: CDR1 MDHEN, CDR2 SYDVKM. The CDR3 is 17 amino acids. The CDR3 nucleotides read TGTGCCAGCAGAAACGCAGCGTGGGCTAGCGGATACAATGAGCAGTTCTTC. This encodes CASRNAAWASGYNEQFF.

V usage is TRBV5-1 and J usage is TRBJ1-1; 7 nucleotides align to TRBD1. J was trimmed by 5 bases and V by 0 bases; bases with no gene match: 4. The CDR3 contains 14 residues. Germline V gene sequence: CDR1 SGHRS, CDR2 YFSETQ. The CDR3 is CASSLEGGMTEAFF. Here the CDR3 DNA reads TGCGCCAGCAGCTTGGAAGGGGGCATGACTGAAGCTTTCTTT. Full variable domain (missing parts from reference TRBV5-1 and TRBJ1-1): KAGVTQTPRYLIKTRGQQVTLSCSPISGHRSVSWYQQTPGQGLQFLFEYFSETQRNKGNFPGRFSGRQFSNSRSEMNVSTLELGDSALYLCASSLEGGMTEAFFGQGTRLTVV.

The V and J genes are TRBV6-4 and TRBJ2-1; D not resolved. V was pared by 3 bases and J by 4 bases, with 7 bases between. The V gene's germline CDR1 is MRHNA and CDR2 SNTAGT. The CDR3 has 13 amino acids. The CDR3 bases are TGTGCCAGCAGTGAGTCCCGTTACAATGAGCAGTTCTTC. It specifies CASSESRYNEQFF.

This clone was seen a handful of times. This chain connects TRBV18 to TRBJ2-1; 10 bases agree with TRBD1. The length of the CDR3 is 17 residues. Germline V lookup: CDR1 KGHSH, CDR2 LQKENI. Trimming at V came to 4 bases and at J to 6 bases, leaving 12 bases not matched to a gene. CDR3 nucleotide sequence: TGTGCCAGCTCACGCTCTTTGGGACAGGGGTCATCCAATGAGCAGTTCTTC. Its translation is CASSRSLGQGSSNEQFF. The full variable domain, with the rest looked up from reference TRBV18 and TRBJ2-1, is NAGVMQNPRHLVRRRGQEARLRCSPMKGHSHVYWYRQLPEEGLKFMVYLQKENIIDESGMPKERFSAEFPKEGPSILRIQQVVRGDSAAYFCASSRSLGQGSSNEQFFGPGTRLTVL.